This TCR beta chain was obtained from a study of technical replicates of blood from a handful of donors. The CDR3 covers 15 residues. CDR1 and CDR2 (germline): MNHNY, SVGAGI (reference sequence). The trim removed 4 bases at V and 4 bases at J, leaving 5 bases unmatched. Repertoires were generated with immunoSEQ multiplex PCR, while TCRdb's copy carries only in-frame clones and drops some. The sample includes roughly 81,000 clones, 70% to 90% of them seen just once. This clonotype originated in a human donor in good health. Some clones in this sample may be carry-over from other donors' samples. The chain is built from TRBV6-6 and TRBJ2-1; 9 nucleotides agree with TRBD1. Sequencing was performed on PBMCs. DNA for the CDR3: TGTGCCAGCAGTTTCCGGGACAGGGATTACAATGAGCAGTTCTTC. Translated: CASSFRDRDYNEQFF.